The 27 T cell receptor beta chains reported below all come from one sample, sequenced in a study of shared clonotypes between healthy human individuals. Clones were sequenced by immunoSEQ multiplex PCR, and TCRdb holds only the in-frame ones, with some missing. The data hold roughly 2 million clones, with around 95% observed a single time. Sequenced material: naive CD4+ T cells sorted from blood. Subset given: CD45RA+ positively selected. These receptor sequences come from a man between 18 and 35 years old in good health.

The rearrangement joins TRBV7-6 to TRBJ2-1, with 10 bases lining up with TRBD2. CDR3 length equals 17 residues. Germline loops: CDR1 SGHVS, CDR2 FNYEAQ. The ends lost 3 bases at V and 7 bases at J; junction bases unmatched: 12. The DNA of the CDR3 is TGTGCCAGCAGCTTGACCACTCCAGCGGGAGGGCGGAATGAGCAGTTCTTC. Translated, it gives CASSLTTPAGGRNEQFF. Full variable domain (missing parts from reference TRBV7-6 and TRBJ2-1): GAGVSQSPRYKVTKRGQDVALRCDPISGHVSLYWYRQALGQGPEFLTYFNYEAQQDKSGLPNDRFSAERPEGSISTLTIQRTEQRDSAMYRCASSLTTPAGGRNEQFFGPGTRLTVL.

The chain joins TRBV6-1 to TRBJ1-1; D is ambiguous. The CDR3 has 12 amino acids. CDR1 is MNHNS and CDR2 is SASEGT in the germline V gene. V dropped 2 bases and J dropped 11 bases, with 12 bases sitting between them. CDR3 loop: CASSELLAGAFF. In nucleotides, the CDR3 is TGTGCCAGCAGTGAACTATTAGCGGGGGCTTTCTTT.

With regard to this clone: This sample includes further DNA sequences coding for the same CDR3. V gene TRBV10-1 combines with J gene TRBJ2-6; the D gene could be TRBD1 or TRBD2 (5 bases each). With 6 bases removed from V and 0 bases from J, the gap between germline ends came to 9 bases. This CDR3 is built from 15 residues. Germline-derived CDR1 and CDR2 are WNHNN and SYGVQD (reference sequence). The CDR3 protein is CASSPGGSGANVLTF. Written as DNA, the CDR3 is TGCGCCAGCAGCCCTGGGGGCTCTGGGGCCAACGTCCTGACTTTC.

The rearrangement uses TRBV6-6 and TRBJ1-1; a possible D gene is TRBD1 (5 bases). Germline lookup yields CDR1 MNHNY and CDR2 SVGAGI (reference sequence). This CDR3 comprises 15 residues. The V gene lost 5 bases and the J gene lost 1 base, with 14 bases spanning the gap. The CDR3 is CASSPTGEGNTEAFF. The CDR3 nucleotides read TGTGCCAGCAGTCCTACGGGGGAAGGGAACACTGAAGCTTTCTTT.

A note on this clone: Additional DNA sequences in this sample encode the identical CDR3. This sequence joins TRBV5-4 and TRBJ1-1, with D tentatively TRBD1 (6 bases). CDR1 and CDR2 from the germline V gene are SGHNT and YYREEE (reference sequence). V was trimmed by 4 bases and J by 1 base, leaving 8 bases between them. The CDR3 has 13 residues. This chain's CDR3 is CASSLGGNTEAFF. The CDR3, as DNA: TGTGCCAGCAGCCTAGGGGGGAACACTGAAGCTTTCTTT.

In the case of this clone: Possible read error: a much larger clone is one base away. The sample has other DNA sequences that encode this CDR3 too. J is TRBJ2-5 and V is TRBV5-4; D remains unclear. The CDR3 runs 11 residues. Germline CDR1 and CDR2: SGHNT and YYREEE (reference sequence). Trimming stripped 4 bases from V and 5 bases from J, with 6 bases between. The CDR3 region has the DNA TGTGCCAGCAGCATAGGGGAGACCCAGTACTTC. This translates into CASSIGETQYF.

Points on this clone: One junction end does not reproduce the germline sequence, and a read error may be involved. The rearrangement links TRBV7-7 to TRBJ2-1; TRBD2 aligns across 7 bases. Per germline, CDR1 SSHAT and CDR2 FNYEAQ (reference sequence). The CDR3 loop spans 15 amino acids. The CDR3: CASSLEAGAGNEQFF. CDR3 nucleotide sequence: TGTGCTAGCAGCTTAGAGGCGGGAGCTGGAAATGAGCAGTTCTTC.

V and J are TRBV7-6 and TRBJ1-1, with D possibly matching TRBD1 (6 bases). The V end was cut by 2 bases, the J end by 4 bases, with 11 bases between. The CDR3 covers 14 residues. Germline CDR1 reads SGHVS; CDR2 reads FNYEAQ. The CDR3 here is CASSLTRGGTEAFF. Here the CDR3 DNA reads TGTGCCAGCAGCTTAACCAGGGGTGGCACTGAAGCTTTCTTT.

In DNA form, the CDR3 reads TGTGCCAGCAGTGAAATTCTTCAAGGTGGCAATCAGCCCCAGCATTTT. Translation gives CASSEILQGGNQPQHF. J is TRBJ1-5 and V is TRBV6-1, with unresolved D. V was clipped by 2 bases and J by 2 bases, with 13 bases between them. The length of the CDR3 is 16 residues. Germline V lookup: CDR1 MNHNS, CDR2 SASEGT.

CDR3 nucleotides: TGTGCCAGCAGTTTGATTCTAACGGTGGGCGAGCAGTACTTC. Translating gives CASSLILTVGEQYF. The chain recombines TRBV28 with TRBJ2-7; D not certain. The CDR3 runs 14 residues. Germline CDR1 is MDHEN and CDR2 is SYDVKM. V lost 3 bases to trimming and J lost 6 bases, with 15 bases between them. The complete variable domain, with remaining parts taken from reference TRBV28 and TRBJ2-7, reads DVKVTQSSRYLVKRTGEKVFLECVQDMDHENMFWYRQDPGLGLRLIYFSYDVKMKEKGDIPEGYSVSREKKERFSLILESASTNQTSMYLCASSLILTVGEQYFGPGTRLTVT.

The gene calls are TRBV7-9 and TRBJ1-2, with 7 bases that match TRBD1. J was trimmed by 6 bases and V by 5 bases; bases with no gene match: 18. The CDR3 loop spans 17 amino acids. Germline assignment: CDR1 SEHNR and CDR2 FQNEAQ (reference sequence). The CDR3 DNA is TGTGCCAGCAGCCAAGAGAGTTTACAGGGGCCGGTCCATGGCTACACCTTC. Protein: CASSQESLQGPVHGYTF.

The table lists this clone with a count of one. Mismatch with germline at one junction end may stem from a read error. The chain employs TRBV7-7 and TRBJ1-1; D is possibly TRBD1 (5 bases). The CDR3 covers 14 residues. CDR1 and CDR2 (germline): SSHAT, FNYEAQ (reference sequence). In DNA, the CDR3 is TGTGCTAGCAGCGTGGGAATGGGGGGCACTGAAGCTTTCTTT. It is translated as CASSVGMGGTEAFF. The full variable domain, in which reference TRBV7-7 and TRBJ1-1 provide the parts outside the CDR3, is GAGVSQSPRYKVTKRGQDVTLRCDPISSHATLYWYQQALGQGPEFLTYFNYEAQPDKSGLPSDRFSAERPEGSISTLTIQRTEQRDSAMYRCASSVGMGGTEAFFGQGTRLTVV.

V and J are TRBV30 and TRBJ1-2; TRBD1 might be the D (6 bases). Germline assignment: CDR1 GTSNPN and CDR2 SVGIG (reference sequence). V gave up 0 bases and J gave up 7 bases, with 18 bases separating them. The CDR3 is 15 amino acids. DNA of the CDR3: TGTGCCTGGAGTGTACTCGGTCAGGGGAGGTCTGGCTACACCTTC. Translation gives CAWSVLGQGRSGYTF.

V is TRBV5-1 and J is TRBJ2-1; D is perhaps TRBD1 or TRBD2 (5 bases each). CDR1 SGHRS and CDR2 YFSETQ come from the germline V gene. The length of the CDR3 is 15 residues. V lost 6 bases and J lost 4, with 17 bases in between. For the CDR3, the DNA is TGCGCCAGCACCCCTCCGGGGCCCGATTACAATGAGCAGTTCTTC. Translating it yields CASTPPGPDYNEQFF.

The J gene is TRBJ2-1, the V gene TRBV9; possible D gene TRBD1, 5 bases. V lost 2 bases, J lost 3 bases, and 6 bases lay in between. The length of the CDR3 is 13 residues. The germline gives CDR1 SGDLS, CDR2 YYNGEE. The CDR3 region has the DNA TGTGCCAGCAGCGTGACAGTCTACAATGAGCAGTTCTTC. Translation: CASSVTVYNEQFF.

The chain employs TRBV5-4 and TRBJ2-7; 9 nucleotides line up with TRBD1. The V gene end was trimmed by 5 bases and the J gene end by 3 bases; junction bases not matched to a gene: 9. Per the germline V gene, CDR1 is SGHNT and CDR2 is YYREEE (reference sequence). The CDR3 has 15 residues. This CDR3 reads CASSPRTGEIYEQYF. In DNA, the CDR3 is TGTGCCAGCAGTCCCCGGACAGGGGAAATCTACGAGCAGTACTTC. The entire variable domain, with the rest obtained from reference TRBV5-4 and TRBJ2-7, is as follows: ETGVTQSPTHLIKTRGQQVTLRCSSQSGHNTVSWYQQALGQGPQFIFQYYREEENGRGNFPPRFSGLQFPNYSSELNVNALELDDSALYLCASSPRTGEIYEQYFGPGTRLTVT.

The chain couples TRBV4-1 to TRBJ1-2; D is ambiguous. V gave up 3 bases and J gave up 3 bases, with 11 bases separating them. This CDR3 is 14 amino acids long. Germline values: CDR1 MGHRA, CDR2 YSYEKL. The CDR3: CASSHLIVDYGYTF. The DNA for the CDR3 is TGCGCCAGCAGCCACCTCATTGTGGACTATGGCTACACCTTC.

J is TRBJ1-2 and V is TRBV28, with 8 bases identical to TRBD1. Germline V CDR1 and CDR2: MDHEN, SYDVKM. The CDR3 length is 15 residues. V shed 5 bases and J 7 bases; nucleotides not matched to a gene: 12. CDR3 nucleotides: TGTGCCAGCAGTCCAGGGGGGACAGGAGAAGGTGGCTACACCTTC. It encodes CASSPGGTGEGGYTF.

This clone has only one observation. The gene calls are TRBV11-3 and TRBJ2-5; 9 bases align to TRBD2. The ends lost 5 bases at V and 5 bases at J; junction bases unmatched: 9. Per the germline V gene, CDR1 is SGHNT and CDR2 is YENEEA. The CDR3 is 15 residues long. The CDR3 bases are TGTGCCAGCAGCCCCGGGCGGGGGGGCGGTGAGACCCAGTACTTC. This codes for CASSPGRGGGETQYF.

Regarding this clone: The same CDR3 is also encoded by other DNA sequences in this sample. V usage is TRBV30 and J usage is TRBJ2-7, with D maybe TRBD1 (6 bases). Germline CDR1 is GTSNPN and CDR2 is SVGIG (reference sequence). V lost 0 bases and J 2 bases, leaving 8 bases between the germline ends. The CDR3 runs to 13 residues. The CDR3, as DNA: TGTGCCTGGAGTGTAGAGGGGGCCTACGAGCAGTACTTC. Translation: CAWSVEGAYEQYF.

This chain joins TRBV19 and TRBJ2-4; a weak D match, TRBD1 (5 bases). CDR1 and CDR2 (germline): LNHDA, SQIVND (reference sequence). The germline V and J ends were trimmed by 6 bases and 3 bases, with 18 bases remaining between them. The CDR3 spans 16 residues. The CDR3 region is CASRLGAGRLKNIQYF. Here the CDR3 DNA reads TGTGCCAGTAGATTAGGGGCAGGACGGCTCAAAAACATTCAGTACTTC.

This chain connects TRBV15 to TRBJ2-3; no definite D call. The CDR3 runs 15 residues. The V end was cut by 5 bases, the J end by 0 bases, with 12 bases between. CDR1 is LNHNV, CDR2 YYDKDF, per germline (reference sequence). The chain's CDR3 is CATSRAPSSTDTQYF. CDR3 sequence (DNA): TGTGCCACCAGCCGGGCGCCCTCTAGCACAGATACGCAGTATTTT.

The rearrangement links TRBV5-1 to TRBJ2-2, with D possibly TRBD1 on 5 matching bases. The CDR3 length is 15 residues. The V and J ends lost 7 bases and 1 base respectively, with 14 bases between them. Germline CDR1 reads SGHRS; CDR2 reads YFSETQ. Here the CDR3 reads CASVWGPGNTGELFF. The CDR3 DNA reads as TGCGCCAGCGTTTGGGGCCCGGGGAACACCGGGGAGCTGTTTTTT.

This clone was seen only a few times. At the DNA level, this CDR3 is encoded by other sequences in the same sample as well. CDR3 bases: TGTGCCAGCAGTCCCACTGGAGGCAGGGTTAATGAAAAACTGTTTTTT. Translated, it gives CASSPTGGRVNEKLFF. This chain uses TRBV25-1 with TRBJ1-4, with TRBD1 as a possible D gene (5 bases). V lost 5 bases and J 4 bases, leaving 17 bases between the germline ends. Germline V gives CDR1 MGHDK, CDR2 SYGVNS. There are 16 residues in the CDR3.

V gene TRBV6-4 combines with J gene TRBJ2-2, with D possibly being TRBD1 or TRBD2 (5 bases each). CDR1 and CDR2 (germline): MRHNA, SNTAGT. This CDR3 region has 15 residues. V lost 3 bases, J lost 0 bases, and 8 bases lay in between. CDR3 sequence: CASSEGTANTGELFF. CDR3 in DNA: TGTGCCAGCAGTGAAGGGACCGCGAACACCGGGGAGCTGTTTTTT.

This chain links TRBV7-8 with TRBJ2-3, with TRBD2 matching 7 bases. The germline V gene encodes CDR1 SGHVS and CDR2 FQNEAQ. The CDR3 sequence is 17 residues long. V dropped 2 bases and J dropped 1; count of bases not matched to a gene: 9. CDR3 nucleotides: TGTGCCAGCAGCTTACAATTCTATGGGGGGGGCACAGATACGCAGTATTTT. This sequence encodes CASSLQFYGGGTDTQYF.

V gene TRBV5-4 combines with J gene TRBJ1-1; weak D call: TRBD1 (6 bases). The germline V gene has CDR1 SGHNT and CDR2 YYREEE (reference sequence). The CDR3 length is 15 residues. Trimming took off 0 bases at V and 5 bases at J, with 14 bases between the two ends. CDR3 in DNA: TGTGCCAGCAGCTTGGCAGGGGAGGGCTCGACTGAAGCTTTCTTT. Translating it yields CASSLAGEGSTEAFF.